A single T cell receptor beta chain is shown here with its context. Its cognate antigen is unknown. This CDR3 has 12 amino acids. Trimming pared 2 bases from V and 6 bases from J, leaving 9 bases between. The germline V gene has CDR1 SGHRS and CDR2 YFSETQ. These data belong to a study of T cell responses to AZD1222 COVID-19 vaccine. Here immunoSEQ multiplex PCR was the method, and the copy in TCRdb shows in-frame clones only, minus some. This sample has 150,000 or so clones; less than 90% occur once, and the top ten carry 5.5%. Regarding the study as a whole: The study found vaccine-associated CD4 TCRs spanning spike, dominant at 160-218 and 743-854. Vaccination with two AZD1222 doses was followed by a rise in Spike-specific TCR breadth and depth. Seropositive status at baseline applied to only five to seven AZD1222 recipients.

The rearrangement links TRBV5-1 to TRBJ2-7; D is undetermined. The sequence was collected from an adult in good health. The specimen comprised peripheral blood, sampled on day 0 of MenACWY control vaccination. The CDR3 loop reads CASSLADGEQYF. The CDR3 DNA is TGCGCCAGCAGCTTAGCCGACGGCGAGCAGTACTTC. Full variable domain (remainder filled in from reference TRBV5-1 and TRBJ2-7): KAGVTQTPRYLIKTRGQQVTLSCSPISGHRSVSWYQQTPGQGLQFLFEYFSETQRNKGNFPGRFSGRQFSNSRSEMNVSTLELGDSALYLCASSLADGEQYFGPGTRLTVT.